Below, 4 T cell receptor beta chains from the same sample are listed, as sequenced in a study of beta chain features in type 1 diabetes. The whole isolated RNA underwent reverse transcription, so sequencing captured expressed TCRB transcripts. The repertoire was sequenced with immunoSEQ multiplex PCR; TCRdb's copy has only in-frame clones and lacks some. The sample has about 450,000 clones, 9.5% to 12% seen once; the top ten hold approximately 0.05%. Sequences were obtained from naive CD4+ T cells from blood. The receptors stem from a woman between 18 and 29 years old in good health.

V usage is TRBV23-1 and J usage is TRBJ2-7; unclear D gene. TRBV23-1 has ORF status, its function being uncertain. V gave up 9 bases and J gave up 3 bases, with 18 bases separating them. The length of the CDR3 is 14 residues. CDR3 in DNA: TGCGCCAGTCACGGCCTCGGCAGTTGCTACGAGCAGTACTTC. It specifies CASHGLGSCYEQYF.

V usage is TRBV2 and J usage is TRBJ2-7, with D possibly TRBD2 on 5 matching bases. Trimming took off 2 bases at V and 3 bases at J, with 14 bases between the two ends. In germline, CDR1 is SNHLY, CDR2 FYNNEI. The CDR3 has 15 residues. The CDR3 DNA is TGTGCCAGCAGTGAAAGAGGGAAAAAGAACTACGAGCAGTACTTC. It yields the protein CASSERGKKNYEQYF. The variable domain in full, completed from reference TRBV2 and TRBJ2-7, reads EPEVTQTPSHQVTQMGQEVILRCVPISNHLYFYWYRQILGQKVEFLVSFYNNEISEKSEIFDDQFSVERPDGSNFTLKIRSTKLEDSAMYFCASSERGKKNYEQYFGPGTRLTVT.

The V call is TRBV28, the J call TRBJ2-2; no reliable D call. In germline, CDR1 is MDHEN, CDR2 SYDVKM. The CDR3 contains 12 residues. V lost 7 bases, J lost 3 bases, and 6 bases lay in between. DNA of the CDR3: TGTGCCAGCACCCCCGACACCGGGGAGCTGTTTTTT. It encodes CASTPDTGELFF. The full variable domain, completed using reference TRBV28 and TRBJ2-2, is DVKVTQSSRYLVKRTGEKVFLECVQDMDHENMFWYRQDPGLGLRLIYFSYDVKMKEKGDIPEGYSVSREKKERFSLILESASTNQTSMYLCASTPDTGELFFGEGSRLTVL.

Here the CDR3 DNA reads TGCAGCGCGGTGGGACAGATGAACACTGAAGCTTTCTTT. Translation gives CSAVGQMNTEAFF. The chain joins TRBV29-1 to TRBJ1-1, with 7 positions matching TRBD1. The V segment lost 7 bases and the J segment 0 bases; nucleotides outside the gene matches: 5. Per the germline V gene, CDR1 is SQVTM and CDR2 is ANQGSEA. The CDR3 spans 13 residues.